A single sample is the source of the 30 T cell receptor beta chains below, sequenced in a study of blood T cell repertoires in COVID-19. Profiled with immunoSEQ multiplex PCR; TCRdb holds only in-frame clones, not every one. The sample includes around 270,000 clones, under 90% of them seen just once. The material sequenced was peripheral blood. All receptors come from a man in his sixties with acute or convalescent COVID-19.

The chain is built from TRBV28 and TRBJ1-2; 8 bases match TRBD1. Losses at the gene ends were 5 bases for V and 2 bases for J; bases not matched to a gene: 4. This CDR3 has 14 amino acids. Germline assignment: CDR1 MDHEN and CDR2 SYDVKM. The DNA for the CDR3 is TGTGCCAGCAGTGCTTACAGGGGGAACTATGGCTACACCTTC. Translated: CASSAYRGNYGYTF.

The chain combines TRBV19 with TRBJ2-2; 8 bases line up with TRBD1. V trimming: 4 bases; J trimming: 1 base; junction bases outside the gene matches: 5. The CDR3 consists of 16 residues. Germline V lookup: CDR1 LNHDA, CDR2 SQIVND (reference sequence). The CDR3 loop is CASSSGQGRNTGELFF. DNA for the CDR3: TGTGCCAGTAGTAGCGGACAGGGTAGGAACACCGGGGAGCTGTTTTTT.

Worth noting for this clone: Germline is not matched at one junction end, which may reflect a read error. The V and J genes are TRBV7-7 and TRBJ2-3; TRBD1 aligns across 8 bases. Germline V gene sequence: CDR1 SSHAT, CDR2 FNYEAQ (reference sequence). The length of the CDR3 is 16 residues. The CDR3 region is CASSPKDRAPNYTQYF. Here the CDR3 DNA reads TGTGCTAGCAGCCCTAAGGACAGGGCCCCCAATTATACGCAGTATTTT. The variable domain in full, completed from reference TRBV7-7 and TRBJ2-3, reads GAGVSQSPRYKVTKRGQDVTLRCDPISSHATLYWYQQALGQGPEFLTYFNYEAQPDKSGLPSDRFSAERPEGSISTLTIQRTEQRDSAMYRCASSPKDRAPNYTQYFGPGTRLTVL.

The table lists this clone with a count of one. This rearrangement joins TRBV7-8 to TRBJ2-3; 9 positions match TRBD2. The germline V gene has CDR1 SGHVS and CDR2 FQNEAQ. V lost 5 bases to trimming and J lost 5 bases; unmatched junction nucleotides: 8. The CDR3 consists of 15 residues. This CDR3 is CASSPSSGNRDTQYF. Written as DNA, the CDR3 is TGTGCCAGCAGCCCGTCTAGCGGGAATAGAGATACGCAGTATTTT.

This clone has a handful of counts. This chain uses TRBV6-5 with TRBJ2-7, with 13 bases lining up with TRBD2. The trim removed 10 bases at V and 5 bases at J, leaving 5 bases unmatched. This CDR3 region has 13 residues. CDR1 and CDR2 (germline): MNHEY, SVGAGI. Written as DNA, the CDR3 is TGTGCCACCCGGACTAGCGGGAGACACGAGCAGTACTTC. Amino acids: CATRTSGRHEQYF.

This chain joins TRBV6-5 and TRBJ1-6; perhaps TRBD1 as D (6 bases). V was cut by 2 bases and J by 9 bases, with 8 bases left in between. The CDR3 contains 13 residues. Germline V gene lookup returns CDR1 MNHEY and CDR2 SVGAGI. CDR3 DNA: TGTGCCAGCAGTTACAACAGGGTTTCACCCCTCCACTTT. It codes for CASSYNRVSPLHF.

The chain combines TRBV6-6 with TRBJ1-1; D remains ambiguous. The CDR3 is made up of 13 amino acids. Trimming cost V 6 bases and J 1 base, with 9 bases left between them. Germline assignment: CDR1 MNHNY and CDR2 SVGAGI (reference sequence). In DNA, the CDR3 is TGTGCCAGCAGCAGAAGACAGAACACTGAAGCTTTCTTT. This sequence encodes CASSRRQNTEAFF.

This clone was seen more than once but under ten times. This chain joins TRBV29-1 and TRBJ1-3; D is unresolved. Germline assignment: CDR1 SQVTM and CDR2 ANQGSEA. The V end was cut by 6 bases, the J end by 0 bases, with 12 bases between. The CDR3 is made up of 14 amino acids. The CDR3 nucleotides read TGCAGCGTCGTCACTCCGAACTCTGGAAACACCATATATTTT. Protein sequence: CSVVTPNSGNTIYF.

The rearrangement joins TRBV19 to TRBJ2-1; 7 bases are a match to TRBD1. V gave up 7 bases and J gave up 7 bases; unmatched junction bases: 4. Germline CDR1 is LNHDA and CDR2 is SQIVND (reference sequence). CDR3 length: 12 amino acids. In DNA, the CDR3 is TGTGCCAGTAAGGCAGGGGGTAATGAGCAGTTCTTC. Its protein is CASKAGGNEQFF.

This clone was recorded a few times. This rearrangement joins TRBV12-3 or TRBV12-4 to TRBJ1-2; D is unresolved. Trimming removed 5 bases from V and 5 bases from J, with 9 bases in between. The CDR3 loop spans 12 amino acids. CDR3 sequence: CASSPQVYGYTF. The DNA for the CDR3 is TGTGCCAGCAGTCCGCAGGTATATGGCTACACCTTC.

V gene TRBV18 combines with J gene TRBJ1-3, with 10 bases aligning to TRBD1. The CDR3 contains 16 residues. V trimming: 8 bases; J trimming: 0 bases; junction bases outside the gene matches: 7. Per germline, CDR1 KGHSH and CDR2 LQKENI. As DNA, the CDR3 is TGTGCCAGCGCCGCGGGACAGGGGTTCTCTGGAAACACCATATATTTT. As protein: CASAAGQGFSGNTIYF.

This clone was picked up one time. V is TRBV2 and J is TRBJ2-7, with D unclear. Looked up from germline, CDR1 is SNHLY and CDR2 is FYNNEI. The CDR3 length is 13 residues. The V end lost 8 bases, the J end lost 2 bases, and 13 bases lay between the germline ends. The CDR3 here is CASLSGPAYEQYF. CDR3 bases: TGTGCCAGCCTGTCTGGGCCCGCCTACGAGCAGTACTTC.

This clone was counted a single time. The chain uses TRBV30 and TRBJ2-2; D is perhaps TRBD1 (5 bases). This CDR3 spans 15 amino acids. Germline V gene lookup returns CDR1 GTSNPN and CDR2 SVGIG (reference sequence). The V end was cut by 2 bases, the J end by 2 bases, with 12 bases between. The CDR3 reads CAWSNQGLNTGELFF. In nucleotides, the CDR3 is TGTGCCTGGAGTAATCAGGGTCTAAACACCGGGGAGCTGTTTTTT.

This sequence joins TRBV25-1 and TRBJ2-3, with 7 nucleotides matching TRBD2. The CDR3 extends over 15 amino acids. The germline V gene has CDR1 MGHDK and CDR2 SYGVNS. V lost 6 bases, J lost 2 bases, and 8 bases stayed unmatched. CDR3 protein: CASRVGGGATDTQYF. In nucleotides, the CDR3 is TGTGCCAGCAGGGTGGGCGGGGGAGCCACAGATACGCAGTATTTT.

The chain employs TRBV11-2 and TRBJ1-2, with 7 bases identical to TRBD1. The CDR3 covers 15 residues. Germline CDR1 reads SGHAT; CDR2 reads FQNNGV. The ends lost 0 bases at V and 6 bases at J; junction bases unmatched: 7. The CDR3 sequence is CASSLEPQGVNGYTF. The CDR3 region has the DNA TGTGCCAGCAGCTTAGAGCCGCAGGGGGTCAATGGCTACACCTTC. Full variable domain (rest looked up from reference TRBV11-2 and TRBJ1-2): EAGVAQSPRYKIIEKRQSVAFWCNPISGHATLYWYQQILGQGPKLLIQFQNNGVVDDSQLPKDRFSAERLKGVDSTLKIQPAKLEDSAVYLCASSLEPQGVNGYTFGSGTRLTVV.

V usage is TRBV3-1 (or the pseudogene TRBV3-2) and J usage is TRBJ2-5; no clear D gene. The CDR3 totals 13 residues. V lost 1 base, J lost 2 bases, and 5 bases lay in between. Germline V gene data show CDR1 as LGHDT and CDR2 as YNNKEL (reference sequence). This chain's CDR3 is CASSQVRQETQYF. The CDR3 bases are TGTGCCAGCAGCCAAGTCAGGCAAGAGACCCAGTACTTC.

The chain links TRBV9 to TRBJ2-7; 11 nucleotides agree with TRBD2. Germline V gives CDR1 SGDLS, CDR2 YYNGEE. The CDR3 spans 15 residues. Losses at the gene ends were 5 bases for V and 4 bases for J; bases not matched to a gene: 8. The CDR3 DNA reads TGTGCCAGCAGTGACGCGGCTAGCGGGGGGTACGAGCAGTACTTC. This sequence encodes CASSDAASGGYEQYF.

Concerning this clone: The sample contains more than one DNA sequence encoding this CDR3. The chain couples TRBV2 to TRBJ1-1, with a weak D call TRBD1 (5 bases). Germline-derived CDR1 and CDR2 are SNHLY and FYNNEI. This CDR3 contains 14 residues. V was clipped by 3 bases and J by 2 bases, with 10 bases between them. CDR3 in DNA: TGTGCCAGCAGTGATCGGCAGGGCAACACTGAAGCTTTCTTT. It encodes CASSDRQGNTEAFF.

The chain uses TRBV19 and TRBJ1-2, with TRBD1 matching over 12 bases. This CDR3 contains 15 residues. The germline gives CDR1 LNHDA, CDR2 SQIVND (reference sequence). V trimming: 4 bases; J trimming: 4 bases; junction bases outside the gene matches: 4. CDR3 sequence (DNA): TGTGCCAGTAGTAACCCGGGACAGGGGGCCTATGGCTACACCTTC. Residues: CASSNPGQGAYGYTF.

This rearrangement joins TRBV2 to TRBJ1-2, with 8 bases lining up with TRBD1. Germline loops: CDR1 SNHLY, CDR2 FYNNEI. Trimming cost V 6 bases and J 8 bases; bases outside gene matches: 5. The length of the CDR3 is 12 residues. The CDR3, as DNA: TGTGCCAGCAGCGCGGACAGGGTAGGCTACACCTTC. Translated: CASSADRVGYTF.

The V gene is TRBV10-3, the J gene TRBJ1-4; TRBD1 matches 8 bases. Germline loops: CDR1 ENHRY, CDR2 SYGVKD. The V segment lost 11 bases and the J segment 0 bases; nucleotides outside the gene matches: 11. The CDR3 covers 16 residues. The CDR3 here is CAAGQGAFATNEKLFF. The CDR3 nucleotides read TGTGCCGCAGGTCAGGGGGCTTTTGCAACTAATGAAAAACTGTTTTTT.

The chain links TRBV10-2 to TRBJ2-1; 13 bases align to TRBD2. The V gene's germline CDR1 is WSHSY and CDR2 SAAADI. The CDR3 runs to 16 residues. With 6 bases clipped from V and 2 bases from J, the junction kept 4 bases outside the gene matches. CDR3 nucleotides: TGCGCCAGCAGCAGGGGGACTAGCGGGACCTACAATGAGCAGTTCTTC. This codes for CASSRGTSGTYNEQFF.

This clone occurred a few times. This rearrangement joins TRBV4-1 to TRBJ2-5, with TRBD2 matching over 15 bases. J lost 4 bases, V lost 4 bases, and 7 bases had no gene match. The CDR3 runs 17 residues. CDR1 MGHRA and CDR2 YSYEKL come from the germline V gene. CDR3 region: CASSRRTSGGASETQYF. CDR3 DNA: TGCGCCAGCAGCCGCCGGACTAGCGGGGGGGCATCAGAGACCCAGTACTTC.

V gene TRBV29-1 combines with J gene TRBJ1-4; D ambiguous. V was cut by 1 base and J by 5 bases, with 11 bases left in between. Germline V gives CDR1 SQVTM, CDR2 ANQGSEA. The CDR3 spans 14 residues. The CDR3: CSVEGSGENEKLFF. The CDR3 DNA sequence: TGCAGCGTTGAAGGGTCTGGGGAGAATGAAAAACTGTTTTTT. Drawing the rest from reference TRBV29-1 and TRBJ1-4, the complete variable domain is SAVISQKPSRDICQRGTSLTIQCQVDSQVTMMFWYRQQPGQSLTLIATANQGSEATYESGFVIDKFPISRPNLTFSTLTVSNMSPEDSSIYLCSVEGSGENEKLFFGSGTQLSVL.

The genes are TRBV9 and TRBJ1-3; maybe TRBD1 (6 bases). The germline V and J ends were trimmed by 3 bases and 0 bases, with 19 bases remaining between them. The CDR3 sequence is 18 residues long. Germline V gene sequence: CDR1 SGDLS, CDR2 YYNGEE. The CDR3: CASSGYGQSFYSGNTIYF. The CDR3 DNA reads TGTGCCAGCAGCGGGTACGGACAGAGTTTTTACTCTGGAAACACCATATATTTT.

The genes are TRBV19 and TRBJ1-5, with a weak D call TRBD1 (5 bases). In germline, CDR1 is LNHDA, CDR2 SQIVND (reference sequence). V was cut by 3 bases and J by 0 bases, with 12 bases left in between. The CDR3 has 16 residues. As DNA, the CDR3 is TGTGCCAGTAGTATCGGGGGACCCTATAGCAATCAGCCCCAGCATTTT. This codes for CASSIGGPYSNQPQHF.

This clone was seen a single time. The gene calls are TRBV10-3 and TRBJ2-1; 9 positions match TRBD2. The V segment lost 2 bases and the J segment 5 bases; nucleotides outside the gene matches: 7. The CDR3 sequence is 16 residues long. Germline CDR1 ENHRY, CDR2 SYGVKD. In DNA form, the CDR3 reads TGTGCCATCAGTGAGAAGGGGCTAGCGGGGAACAATGAGCAGTTCTTC. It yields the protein CAISEKGLAGNNEQFF.

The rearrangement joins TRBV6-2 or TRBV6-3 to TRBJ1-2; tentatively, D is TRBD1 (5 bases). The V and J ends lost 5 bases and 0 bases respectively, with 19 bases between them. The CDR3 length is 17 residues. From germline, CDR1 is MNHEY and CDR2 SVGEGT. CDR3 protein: CASSTPGGRGTNYGYTF. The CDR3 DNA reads TGTGCCAGCAGTACTCCCGGCGGAAGGGGTACTAACTATGGCTACACCTTC.

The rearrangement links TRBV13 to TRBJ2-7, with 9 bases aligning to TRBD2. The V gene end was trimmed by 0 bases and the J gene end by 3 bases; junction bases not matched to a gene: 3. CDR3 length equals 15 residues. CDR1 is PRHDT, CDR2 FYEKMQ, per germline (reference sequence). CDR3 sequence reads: CASSLGGTSSYEQYF. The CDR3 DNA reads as TGTGCCAGCAGCTTAGGCGGGACTAGCAGCTACGAGCAGTACTTC.

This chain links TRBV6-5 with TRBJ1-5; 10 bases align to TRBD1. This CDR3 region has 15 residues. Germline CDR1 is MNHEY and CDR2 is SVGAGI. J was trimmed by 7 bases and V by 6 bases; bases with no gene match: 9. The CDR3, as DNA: TGTGCCAGCAGATTGACAGGGGGCGGGGGACAGCCCCAGCATTTT. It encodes CASRLTGGGGQPQHF.